The entry below gives a single TCR beta chain sequence along with its context. This sample is part of a study of cytomegalovirus exposure and HLA in healthy donors. CDR1 is MNHEY, CDR2 SMNVEV, per germline (reference sequence). Trimming removed 3 bases from V and 2 bases from J; junction bases left unmatched: 11. CDR3 length equals 19 residues. The method was immunoSEQ multiplex PCR; TCRdb's version includes in-frame clones alone and lacks a portion of them. The data contain fewer than 200,000 clones, about 90% of them singletons. The rearrangement links TRBV27 to TRBJ2-6; TRBD1 agrees at 9 bases. Sequenced: PBMCs. This receptor was taken from a woman in her late teens or twenties in good health and CMV-seropositive. The CDR3 DNA sequence: TGTGCCAGCAGTTTTTCCCAGGGACAGGGTAAGACTGGGGCCAACGTCCTGACTTTC. Residues: CASSFSQGQGKTGANVLTF.